This T cell receptor (beta chain) was recovered during a study of blood T cell repertoires in COVID-19. Original data processing: Amplifying reference gene primers gave estimates of nucleated cell counts. Here immunoSEQ multiplex PCR was the method, and the copy in TCRdb shows in-frame clones only, minus some. V and J calls plus clone size are reproduced from that table; the DNA served to infer D and trimming. Among 200,000 to 250,000 clones, 84% were seen once, and the ten largest hold approximately 2.9%. The CDR3 has 17 residues. V gave up 3 bases and J gave up 4 bases, with 22 bases separating them. Germline lookup yields CDR1 SGHRS and CDR2 YFSETQ.

The TCR was taken from a woman in her twenties or thirties who had recovered from COVID-19. The sample consisted of peripheral blood. The chain is built from TRBV5-1 and TRBJ1-1; D not resolved. This CDR3 is CASSSRNGQAFGTEAFF. CDR3 coding DNA: TGCGCCAGCAGCTCCCGGAATGGTCAGGCGTTTGGCACTGAAGCTTTCTTT.